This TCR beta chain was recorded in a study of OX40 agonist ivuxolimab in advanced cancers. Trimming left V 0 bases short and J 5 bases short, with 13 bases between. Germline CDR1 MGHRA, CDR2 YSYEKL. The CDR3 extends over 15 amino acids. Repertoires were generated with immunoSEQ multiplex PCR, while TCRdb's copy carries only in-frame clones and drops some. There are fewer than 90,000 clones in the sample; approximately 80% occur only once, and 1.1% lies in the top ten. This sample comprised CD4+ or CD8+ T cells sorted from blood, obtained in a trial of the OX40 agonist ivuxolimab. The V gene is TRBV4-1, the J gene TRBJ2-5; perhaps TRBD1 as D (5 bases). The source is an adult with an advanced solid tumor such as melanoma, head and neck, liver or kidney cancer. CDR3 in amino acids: CASSQDTRTRETQYF. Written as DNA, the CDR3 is TGCGCCAGCAGCCAAGATACTCGGACACGGGAGACCCAGTACTTC.